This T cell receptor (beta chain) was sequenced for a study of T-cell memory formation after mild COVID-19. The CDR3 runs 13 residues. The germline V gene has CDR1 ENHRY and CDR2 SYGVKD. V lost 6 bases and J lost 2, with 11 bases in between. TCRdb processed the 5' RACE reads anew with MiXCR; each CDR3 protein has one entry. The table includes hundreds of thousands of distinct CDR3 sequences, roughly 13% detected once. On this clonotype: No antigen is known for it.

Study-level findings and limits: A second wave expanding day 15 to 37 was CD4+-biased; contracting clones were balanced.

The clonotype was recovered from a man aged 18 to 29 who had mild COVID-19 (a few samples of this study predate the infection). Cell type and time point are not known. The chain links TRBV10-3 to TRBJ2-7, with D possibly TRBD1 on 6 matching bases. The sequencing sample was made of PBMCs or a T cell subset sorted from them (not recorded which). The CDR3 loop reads CAIRDPGAYEQYF. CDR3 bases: TGTGCCATCAGGGACCCAGGGGCCTACGAGCAGTACTTC.